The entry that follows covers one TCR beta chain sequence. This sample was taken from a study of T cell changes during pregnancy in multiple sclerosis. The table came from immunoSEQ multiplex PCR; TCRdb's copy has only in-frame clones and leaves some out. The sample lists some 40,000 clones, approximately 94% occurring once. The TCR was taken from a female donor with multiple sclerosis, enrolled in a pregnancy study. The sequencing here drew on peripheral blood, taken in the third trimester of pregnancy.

CDR3 region: CASSPRQGAGTGELFF. The CDR3 nucleotides are TGTGCCAGCAGTCCTAGACAGGGGGCTGGTACCGGGGAGCTGTTTTTT. The chain employs TRBV28 and TRBJ2-2; 10 nucleotides agree with TRBD1. Germline CDR1 MDHEN, CDR2 SYDVKM. CDR3 length: 16 residues. Germline trimming cut 5 bases from V and 5 bases from J; bases unmatched to any gene: 8.